These 22 T cell receptor beta chains came from one sample sequenced in a study of T cell responses to AZD1222 COVID-19 vaccine. Assay: immunoSEQ multiplex PCR; the TCRdb copy retains only in-frame clones and omits some. The sample has some 150,000 clones; approximately 88% are singletons. Sequences were derived from peripheral blood, sampled on day 0 of AZD1222 vaccination. These receptors all stem from an adult in good health.

The genes are TRBV11-2 and TRBJ1-2, with D unclear. The ends were cut back, 6 bases at V and 4 bases at J, with 15 bases in the middle. This CDR3 is built from 14 residues. In germline, CDR1 is SGHAT, CDR2 FQNNGV. The CDR3 reads CASSSTDIPYGYTF. The CDR3 nucleotides are TGTGCCAGCAGTTCGACGGATATCCCCTATGGCTACACCTTC.

This clone has only one observation. The gene calls are TRBV3-1 (or the pseudogene TRBV3-2) and TRBJ2-3, with 10 bases aligning to TRBD1. This CDR3 is 18 amino acids long. In germline, CDR1 is LGHDT, CDR2 YNNKEL (reference sequence). V lost 4 bases, J lost 2 bases, and 12 bases stayed unmatched. CDR3 sequence: CASSLSGTGALFTDTQYF. The CDR3 DNA reads as TGTGCCAGCAGCCTCTCCGGGACAGGGGCCTTATTCACAGATACGCAGTATTTT.

This chain uses TRBV11-2 with TRBJ2-1; tentatively, D is TRBD2 (5 bases). The CDR3 runs to 15 residues. Trimming left V 1 base short and J 3 bases short, with 10 bases between. From germline, CDR1 is SGHAT and CDR2 FQNNGV. The CDR3, as DNA: TGTGCCAGCAGCTTAGTCATCGGGATCTACAATGAGCAGTTCTTC. It encodes CASSLVIGIYNEQFF.

V gene TRBV4-1 combines with J gene TRBJ1-2; D unresolved. The CDR3 is 15 residues long. Looked up from germline, CDR1 is MGHRA and CDR2 is YSYEKL. V was pared by 0 bases and J by 2 bases, with 10 bases between. For the CDR3, the DNA is TGCGCCAGCAGCCAAGATAAAGCAGCGAACTATGGCTACACCTTC. As protein: CASSQDKAANYGYTF.

This rearrangement joins TRBV15 to TRBJ2-1, with 9 bases fitting TRBD2. CDR3 size: 16 residues. In germline, CDR1 is LNHNV, CDR2 YYDKDF (reference sequence). V was pared by 0 bases and J by 6 bases, with 6 bases of the junction left unmatched. The CDR3 bases are TGTGCCACCAGCAGAGACCTGATTAGCGGGGGCAATGAGCAGTTCTTC. Residues: CATSRDLISGGNEQFF.

The V gene is TRBV1, the J gene TRBJ1-2; TRBD1 is the table's D call and was not checked against the DNA. TRBV1 is a pseudogene locus. The CDR3 runs 15 residues. The CDR3 bases are TGCACCTCGATCACGCAGGGGGCATGCTCCTATGGCTACACCTTC. Residues: CTSITQGACSYGYTF.

This clone showed up just once. This rearrangement joins TRBV5-1 to TRBJ1-1; TRBD1 might be the D (5 bases). Trimming took 0 bases from V and 0 from J, leaving 18 bases between them. The CDR3 is 18 residues long. Germline V gene sequence: CDR1 SGHRS, CDR2 YFSETQ. CDR3 in DNA: TGCGCCAGCAGCTTGGAACTGCGCAGGGTCGGGATGAACACTGAAGCTTTCTTT. Residues: CASSLELRRVGMNTEAFF.

This chain connects TRBV5-1 to TRBJ1-2; 11 bases align to TRBD1. In germline, CDR1 is SGHRS, CDR2 YFSETQ. With V trimmed by 4 bases and J by 8 bases, 10 bases remained unmatched. This CDR3 contains 15 residues. The CDR3 bases are TGCGCCAGCAGCCCGTGGACAGGGGGCAGCGGGGGCTACACCTTC. Amino acids: CASSPWTGGSGGYTF.

The chain has TRBV15 and TRBJ2-5; maybe TRBD2 (5 bases). Germline V gene sequence: CDR1 LNHNV, CDR2 YYDKDF (reference sequence). CDR3 length: 15 residues. V gave up 3 bases and J gave up 5 bases, with 16 bases separating them. The CDR3 is CATSSISLGSETQYF. The CDR3 DNA sequence: TGTGCCACCAGCAGCATCTCACTAGGCTCTGAGACCCAGTACTTC.

The chain carries TRBV30 and TRBJ2-7, with D tentatively TRBD1 or TRBD2 (5 bases each). The CDR3 runs 13 residues. V lost 5 bases, J lost 9 bases, and 20 bases lay in between. Germline V gene sequence: CDR1 GTSNPN, CDR2 SVGIG (reference sequence). The DNA for the CDR3 is TGTGCCTGGGGGACCCAACCAGGGATAGGGCAGTACGTC. This codes for CAWGTQPGIGQYV.

V and J are TRBV6-6 and TRBJ1-1; D perhaps matches TRBD1 (6 bases). Germline CDR1 and CDR2: MNHNY and SVGAGI (reference sequence). V was shortened by 0 bases and J by 8 bases, with 10 bases between the two germline ends. The CDR3 is 13 residues long. This CDR3 reads CASSYSGGQEAFF. The CDR3 DNA reads TGTGCCAGCAGTTACTCGGGTGGACAGGAAGCTTTCTTT.

The DNA for the CDR3 is TGTGCCAGCAGCCTTCAGACCATTTCCCCCTATGGCTACACCTTC. Amino acids: CASSLQTISPYGYTF. J is TRBJ1-2 and V is TRBV3-1 (or the pseudogene TRBV3-2), with D unresolved. The V end lost 4 bases, the J end lost 4 bases, and 16 bases lay between the germline ends. The CDR3 is 15 amino acids. Germline assignment: CDR1 LGHDT and CDR2 YNNKEL (reference sequence).

The genes are TRBV30 and TRBJ2-7; perhaps TRBD1 as D (6 bases). The CDR3 length is 16 residues. CDR1 and CDR2 from the germline V gene are GTSNPN and SVGIG (reference sequence). V dropped 7 bases and J dropped 4 bases, with 26 bases sitting between them. The CDR3 nucleotides are TGTGCCTACTCCCCCGAACAGGGTTCGCCCCCTTACGAGCAGTACGTC. It encodes CAYSPEQGSPPYEQYV.

The CDR3 DNA sequence: TGCGCCAGCAGCCCGGGCACAGATACGCAGTATTTT. Amino acids: CASSPGTDTQYF. The chain uses TRBV5-1 and TRBJ2-3; D is undetermined. Germline loops: CDR1 SGHRS, CDR2 YFSETQ. V lost 4 bases, J lost 1 base, and 4 bases lay in between. CDR3 length: 12 residues.

The chain joins TRBV9 to TRBJ2-2; unclear D gene. The CDR3 has 13 residues. V was trimmed by 0 bases and J by 5 bases, leaving 5 bases between them. Germline V CDR1 and CDR2: SGDLS, YYNGEE. Here the CDR3 DNA reads TGTGCCAGCAGCGTAGAAAGGACCGGGGAGCTGTTTTTT. Its protein is CASSVERTGELFF.

By proportion, this clone is medium-sized (0.01 to 0.1%). The CDR3 protein is CASSQDSESGAGETQYF. Written as DNA, the CDR3 is TGTGCCAGCAGCCAAGATTCCGAGTCAGGGGCAGGAGAGACCCAGTACTTC. V and J are TRBV3-1 (or the pseudogene TRBV3-2) and TRBJ2-5; D perhaps matches TRBD1 (6 bases). CDR1 LGHDT and CDR2 YNNKEL come from the germline V gene (reference sequence). The CDR3 runs 17 residues. V was shortened by 0 bases and J by 4 bases, with 18 bases between the two germline ends.

This clone was seen more than once but under ten times. V usage is TRBV6-2 or TRBV6-3 and J usage is TRBJ2-3; 7 bases are shared with TRBD2. Germline lookup yields CDR1 MNHEY and CDR2 SVGEGT. The CDR3 runs to 17 residues. V shed 4 bases, J shed 2 bases, and the junction held 12 bases outside the gene matches. CDR3 loop: CASSSSTSVRSTDTQYF. The CDR3 nucleotides are TGTGCCAGCAGTTCCTCAACTAGCGTCAGATCCACAGATACGCAGTATTTT.

The gene calls are TRBV11-2 and TRBJ1-2, with no clear D. This CDR3 has 15 amino acids. V shed 7 bases and J shed 2 bases, with 17 bases lying between them. CDR1 and CDR2 from the germline V gene are SGHAT and FQNNGV. The DNA for the CDR3 is TGTGCCAGCATGAGCAGCCGAAAAAACAACTATGGCTACACCTTC. Residues: CASMSSRKNNYGYTF.

The chain has TRBV19 and TRBJ2-7, with D perhaps TRBD1 (5 bases). The CDR3 spans 15 residues. Germline V gene sequence: CDR1 LNHDA, CDR2 SQIVND (reference sequence). V was shortened by 1 base and J by 2 bases, with 12 bases between the two germline ends. CDR3 in amino acids: CASSIAARVPYEQYF. DNA of the CDR3: TGTGCCAGTAGTATAGCAGCCAGGGTCCCCTACGAGCAGTACTTC.

V is TRBV9 and J is TRBJ1-2; 9 nucleotides align to TRBD1. V trimming: 3 bases; J trimming: 7 bases; junction bases outside the gene matches: 7. The CDR3 consists of 14 residues. The germline V gene has CDR1 SGDLS and CDR2 YYNGEE. CDR3 region: CASSGTQGAFGYTF. The CDR3, as DNA: TGTGCCAGCAGCGGAACACAGGGGGCGTTTGGCTACACCTTC.

The chain uses TRBV9 and TRBJ2-1; TRBD2 matches at 8 bases. The junction had 12 bases not matched to a gene; V was cut back by 0 bases and J by 7 bases. This CDR3 has 17 amino acids. Germline CDR1 reads SGDLS; CDR2 reads YYNGEE. CDR3 nucleotides: TGTGCCAGCAGCGTAGGATATATGGGCGGCGGGGGGAATGAGCAGTTCTTC. Amino acids: CASSVGYMGGGGNEQFF.

The chain has TRBV30 and TRBJ1-2; D is unresolved. The CDR3 has 15 amino acids. The V gene lost 1 base and the J gene lost 2 bases, with 14 bases spanning the gap. The germline V gene has CDR1 GTSNPN and CDR2 SVGIG (reference sequence). CDR3 nucleotide sequence: TGTGCCTGGAGTGAGCCCGGGGTCCCCAACTATGGCTACACCTTC. It encodes CAWSEPGVPNYGYTF.